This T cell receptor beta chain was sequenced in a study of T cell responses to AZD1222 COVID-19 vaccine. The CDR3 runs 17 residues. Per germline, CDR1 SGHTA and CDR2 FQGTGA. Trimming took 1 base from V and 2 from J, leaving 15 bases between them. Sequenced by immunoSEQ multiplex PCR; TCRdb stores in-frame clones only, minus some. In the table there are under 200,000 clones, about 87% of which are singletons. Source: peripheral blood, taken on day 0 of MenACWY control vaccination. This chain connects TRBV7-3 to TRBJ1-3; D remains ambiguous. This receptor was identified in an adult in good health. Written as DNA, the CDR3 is TGTGCCAGCAGCTTAAATCCCCTCCGAAGTGCTGGAAACACCATATATTTT. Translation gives CASSLNPLRSAGNTIYF.